This T cell receptor beta chain appears in the sequencing data of a study of shared clonotypes between healthy human individuals. Regarding this clone: Its matching antigen is unknown.

TCRdb keeps only in-frame clones here, not all; method: immunoSEQ multiplex PCR. Of about 2,100,000 clones in the sample, just over 90% were seen once. V gave up 6 bases and J gave up 5 bases; unmatched junction bases: 5. CDR1 is MDHEN and CDR2 is SYDVKM in the germline V gene. CDR3 length: 14 residues. Findings of the study overall: Researchers sampled blood only, noting tissue repertoires likely differ.

CD8 cells classed as naive were CD45RO-negative and positively selected for CCR7, excluding terminally differentiated effector memory CD45RA+ cells. Sequences were obtained from naive CD8+ T cells from PBMCs. The V gene is TRBV28, the J gene TRBJ2-5; 11 nucleotides line up with TRBD2. The receptor was derived from a young man in good health. Some clones in this sample may be carry-over from other donors' samples. The CDR3 DNA is TGTGCCAGCAGGGAGGGACTAGCGGCGGAGACCCAGTACTTC. Amino acids: CASREGLAAETQYF.